The 22 T cell receptor beta chains below all came from one sample that was sequenced in a study of cytomegalovirus exposure and HLA in healthy donors. With 60 Vbeta and 13 Jbeta primers, the PCR was carried out. Clones were read by immunoSEQ multiplex PCR, and TCRdb kept only the in-frame ones, dropping some. The table lists some 140,000 clones, 60% to 80% of them singletons. The material sequenced was PBMCs. These receptors were taken from a man aged 30 to 39 in good health and CMV-seronegative.

This clone was observed a handful of times. The genes are TRBV28 and TRBJ2-4; tentative D call: TRBD2 (6 bases). V was shortened by 1 base and J by 6 bases, with 13 bases between the two germline ends. The CDR3 extends over 15 amino acids. Germline CDR1 reads MDHEN; CDR2 reads SYDVKM. For the CDR3, the DNA is TGTGCCAGCAGTTTATACGGGAGTGTGAGAAACATTCAGTACTTC. It encodes CASSLYGSVRNIQYF.

This chain links TRBV30 with TRBJ1-5; D perhaps matches TRBD1 (6 bases). V lost 2 bases and J 5 bases, leaving 10 bases between the germline ends. Germline loops: CDR1 GTSNPN, CDR2 SVGIG (reference sequence). CDR3 length equals 13 residues. The CDR3 coding sequence is TGTGCCTGGAGTCAGGGGCTCGATCAGCCCCAGCATTTT. Amino acids: CAWSQGLDQPQHF.

This chain links TRBV7-2 with TRBJ2-2; tentative D call: TRBD2 (6 bases). Germline V gene lookup returns CDR1 SGHTA and CDR2 FQGNSA. This CDR3 comprises 15 residues. The V end was cut by 5 bases, the J end by 5 bases, with 15 bases between. In nucleotides, the CDR3 is TGTGCCAGCAGCACTATTGCTAGCGAGACCGGGGAGCTGTTTTTT. Residues: CASSTIASETGELFF. The variable domain in full, with the rest retrieved from reference TRBV7-2 and TRBJ2-2, is GAGVSQSPSNKVTEKGKDVELRCDPISGHTALYWYRQSLGQGLEFLIYFQGNSAPDKSGLPSDRFSAERTGGSVSTLTIQRTQQEDSAVYLCASSTIASETGELFFGEGSRLTVL.

The chain links TRBV5-4 to TRBJ1-1; 7 bases line up with TRBD1. The V gene end was trimmed by 4 bases and the J gene end by 4 bases; junction bases not matched to a gene: 10. CDR1 and CDR2 (germline): SGHNT, YYREEE (reference sequence). The CDR3 runs to 15 residues. For the CDR3, the DNA is TGTGCCAGCAGCGTCCCGGAGGGGGCGAGCACTGAAGCTTTCTTT. This codes for CASSVPEGASTEAFF.

This clone was observed a handful of times. The chain joins TRBV18 to TRBJ2-5, with 9 bases lining up with TRBD1. Trimming removed 3 bases from V and 4 bases from J; junction bases left unmatched: 6. CDR3 length: 15 amino acids. Germline-derived CDR1 and CDR2 are KGHSH and LQKENI. The CDR3 spells CASSPSTGGTETQYF. The CDR3 DNA follows: TGTGCCAGCTCACCTTCCACAGGGGGCACAGAGACCCAGTACTTC.

On this clone: Within the sample, other DNA sequences also encode this same CDR3. The chain employs TRBV9 and TRBJ2-6; D gene uncertain. CDR1 and CDR2 from the germline V gene are SGDLS and YYNGEE. The CDR3 is 15 residues long. The germline V and J ends were trimmed by 0 bases and 0 bases, with 4 bases remaining between them. The CDR3 reads CASSVGGSGANVLTF. The CDR3 DNA follows: TGTGCCAGCAGCGTAGGAGGCTCTGGGGCCAACGTCCTGACTTTC.

The chain is built from TRBV14 and TRBJ2-5; the match to TRBD2 covers 7 bases. Per germline, CDR1 SGHDN and CDR2 FVKESK. Losses at the gene ends were 1 base for V and 7 bases for J; bases not matched to a gene: 9. There are 15 residues in the CDR3. The CDR3 here is CASSQVGGRGATQYF. CDR3 bases: TGTGCCAGCAGCCAAGTTGGAGGGAGGGGTGCGACCCAGTACTTC.

The V gene is TRBV5-1, the J gene TRBJ2-2, with 8 bases fitting TRBD2. Trimming cost V 4 bases and J 8 bases; bases outside gene matches: 13. Germline lookup yields CDR1 SGHRS and CDR2 YFSETQ. The CDR3 extends over 16 amino acids. CDR3 DNA sequence: TGCGCCAGCAGCCAAACCTCGACTAGCGCCCATGGGGAGCTGTTTTTT. Protein: CASSQTSTSAHGELFF.

This clone was seen more than once but under ten times. The chain links TRBV18 to TRBJ2-2; 9 nucleotides match TRBD1. This CDR3 contains 16 residues. V lost 0 bases and J lost 4; bases outside the gene matches: 3. Germline CDR1 and CDR2: KGHSH and LQKENI. The CDR3 bases are TGTGCCAGCTCACCACCGACAGGGGGTAGCACCGGGGAGCTGTTTTTT. It specifies CASSPPTGGSTGELFF.

The CDR3 sequence is CAWSVQGYEQYF. DNA for the CDR3: TGTGCCTGGAGTGTACAGGGCTACGAGCAGTACTTC. The chain links TRBV30 to TRBJ2-7; tentative D call: TRBD1 (6 bases). Per the germline V gene, CDR1 is GTSNPN and CDR2 is SVGIG (reference sequence). CDR3 length: 12 amino acids. V was clipped by 0 bases and J by 3 bases, with 6 bases between them.

The chain uses TRBV27 and TRBJ2-3; 12 positions agree with TRBD1. The germline CDR1 and CDR2 sequences are MNHEY and SMNVEV (reference sequence). Trimming at V came to 6 bases and at J to 1 base, leaving 20 bases not matched to a gene. This CDR3 region has 21 residues. Written as DNA, the CDR3 is TGTGCCAGCAGCCCGCGTTTTCCCGGGACAGGGGGCATTTGGGGCACAGATACGCAGTATTTT. This codes for CASSPRFPGTGGIWGTDTQYF.

The CDR3 protein is CASSLVASAFYEQYF. For the CDR3, the DNA is TGTGCCAGCAGCTTAGTAGCTAGCGCTTTTTACGAGCAGTACTTC. J is TRBJ2-7 and V is TRBV7-9; tentative D call: TRBD2 (6 bases). CDR3 length equals 15 residues. Between the trimmed V and J ends, which lost 1 base and 4 bases, there was a span of 14 bases. Germline V CDR1 and CDR2: SEHNR, FQNEAQ (reference sequence).

The genes are TRBV29-1 and TRBJ2-5, with TRBD1 matching over 10 bases. V dropped 4 bases and J dropped 4; count of bases not matched to a gene: 3. The CDR3 sequence is 13 residues long. Germline V gives CDR1 SQVTM, CDR2 ANQGSEA. CDR3 sequence: CSVGDRGLETQYF. The CDR3 nucleotides read TGCAGCGTTGGGGACAGGGGATTAGAGACCCAGTACTTC.

V is TRBV6-6 and J is TRBJ2-6, with D uncertain. V was cut by 0 bases and J by 3 bases, with 6 bases left in between. This CDR3 is built from 15 residues. Germline CDR1 is MNHNY and CDR2 is SVGAGI (reference sequence). The CDR3 loop reads CASSYSSGGANVLTF. In nucleotides, the CDR3 is TGTGCCAGCAGTTACTCGAGTGGTGGGGCCAACGTCCTGACTTTC.

The chain uses TRBV6-6 and TRBJ2-2, with D unclear. V was shortened by 2 bases and J by 0 bases, with 7 bases between the two germline ends. In germline, CDR1 is MNHNY, CDR2 SVGAGI (reference sequence). This CDR3 has 15 residues. CDR3 sequence: CASSYLLTNTGELFF. For the CDR3, the DNA is TGTGCCAGCAGTTACCTGTTAACGAACACCGGGGAGCTGTTTTTT.

This chain connects TRBV6-5 to TRBJ2-3; 8 bases agree with TRBD1. This CDR3 is 15 amino acids long. Germline CDR1 is MNHEY and CDR2 is SVGAGI. Unmatched junction bases numbered 8, after V lost 5 bases and J lost 4 bases. The CDR3 coding sequence is TGTGCCAGCAGTCCAGGACAGGGTACGGCAGATACGCAGTATTTT. It encodes CASSPGQGTADTQYF.

The J gene is TRBJ1-2, the V gene TRBV19, with 7 bases lining up with TRBD1. This CDR3 comprises 14 residues. Germline V gene lookup returns CDR1 LNHDA and CDR2 SQIVND (reference sequence). Losses at the gene ends were 6 bases for V and 4 bases for J; bases not matched to a gene: 8. CDR3 sequence reads: CASSPTGLFYGYTF. As DNA, the CDR3 is TGTGCCAGTAGCCCGACAGGGCTGTTCTATGGCTACACCTTC.

J is TRBJ2-1 and V is TRBV6-5; the match to TRBD2 covers 14 bases. The germline V gene encodes CDR1 MNHEY and CDR2 SVGAGI. Trimming at V came to 5 bases and at J to 12 bases, leaving 3 bases not matched to a gene. This CDR3 comprises 13 residues. The CDR3: CASSKTSGRAQFF. The CDR3 bases are TGTGCCAGCAGTAAGACTAGCGGGAGGGCGCAGTTCTTC.

The V gene is TRBV30, the J gene TRBJ2-2, with TRBD2 identical over 8 bases. The ends lost 5 bases at V and 0 bases at J; junction bases unmatched: 8. Germline V gene data show CDR1 as GTSNPN and CDR2 as SVGIG (reference sequence). The CDR3 length is 16 residues. The CDR3 sequence: CAWDPLTSANTGELFF. CDR3 nucleotides: TGTGCCTGGGATCCTTTGACTAGCGCGAACACCGGGGAGCTGTTTTTT.

This clone was picked up a small number of times. The V call is TRBV7-9, the J call TRBJ2-2; D is perhaps TRBD2 (6 bases). Germline values: CDR1 SEHNR, CDR2 FQNEAQ (reference sequence). This CDR3 contains 15 residues. With 5 bases removed from V and 8 bases from J, the gap between germline ends came to 18 bases. The CDR3 spells CASSLGTLQGGELFF. DNA for the CDR3: TGTGCCAGCAGCCTCGGGACTCTACAAGGTGGGGAGCTGTTTTTT.

The gene calls are TRBV29-1 and TRBJ2-1; D is unresolved. Germline V gene lookup returns CDR1 SQVTM and CDR2 ANQGSEA. This CDR3 has 10 residues. V was trimmed by 4 bases and J by 10 bases, leaving 8 bases between them. In nucleotides, the CDR3 is TGCAGCGTTGGACCAGGCGAGCAGTTCTTC. Translating gives CSVGPGEQFF.

The V gene is TRBV5-1, the J gene TRBJ2-7, with 9 bases identical to TRBD2. The V gene end was trimmed by 0 bases and the J gene end by 3 bases; junction bases not matched to a gene: 4. CDR1 is SGHRS, CDR2 YFSETQ, per germline. The length of the CDR3 is 15 residues. Written as DNA, the CDR3 is TGCGCCAGCAGCTTGGGCACTAGCGGGTACTACGAGCAGTACTTC. Protein product: CASSLGTSGYYEQYF.